This T cell receptor beta chain was obtained from a study of blood T cell repertoires in COVID-19. On the study more broadly: PBMCs, B-cell-depleted T cells, or T cells were the source of the cDNA or gDNA that made up the material.

Assay used: immunoSEQ multiplex PCR; TCRdb lists only in-frame clones, some missing. The data show about 300,000 clones, approximately 82% seen once. V was cut by 4 bases and J by 2 bases, with 12 bases left in between. Per the germline V gene, CDR1 is MNHEY and CDR2 is SMNVEV (reference sequence). The CDR3 is 15 residues long. This chain joins TRBV27 and TRBJ2-1, with a tentative D call TRBD2 (7 bases). Sequencing used peripheral blood. This receptor was identified in a woman aged 45-65 years with acute or convalescent COVID-19. In DNA form, the CDR3 reads TGTGCCAGCAGTTATAAGGGGGGGGCCTACAATGAGCAGTTCTTC. Protein product: CASSYKGGAYNEQFF.